The sequence of this TCR beta chain was determined in a study of monozygotic twins with inflammatory bowel disease. Findings of the study overall: The inverse Simpson measure of TCRbeta diversity was lower in IBD patients than in healthy co-twins. No detectable difference in repertoire similarity separated concordant from discordant twins, possibly as a result of limited power.

In germline, CDR1 is LGHDT, CDR2 YNNKEL (reference sequence). The CDR3 consists of 15 residues. For this clonotype: Its antigen is unidentified.

Researchers generated cDNA in eight separate reactions per sample. With the 5' RACE reads reprocessed, TCRdb shows one record per CDR3 protein and no DNA. Its table lists approximately 400,000 distinct CDR3 sequences. The sequenced material came from blood. The chain couples TRBV3-1 to TRBJ2-1; TCRdb designates TRBD2, a call that cannot be tested without DNA. This TCR was recovered from a human donor with ulcerative colitis or Crohn's disease, or a healthy co-twin of an affected twin (not recorded which). The CDR3: CASAPLAGSYNEQFF.